Sequencing of this T cell receptor beta chain was carried out in a study of T-cell reconstitution after alpha-beta-depleted transplantation in children. Findings and limits, study-wide: Once a year had passed after transplant, T-cell counts and diversity came mostly from newly produced T cells. Where alpha-beta T cells came from about two months after transplant was reportedly several hundred expanded graft clones. Some patients showed high day-60 TCRbeta diversity, which derived from surviving recipient T cells and thymic progenitors.

Molecular barcoding with unique molecular identifiers was used for the TCRbeta library. One entry per CDR3 protein results from TCRdb running MiXCR on the PCR reads. This table holds about 160,000 distinct CDR3 sequences, around 10% found once. This clonotype was seen ten or more times. No antigen is known for it. This TCR derives from a boy younger than 10 with acute myeloid leukemia, due to receive a stem cell transplant. The sequencing here drew on PBMCs, taken before TCRalphabeta/CD19-depleted stem cell transplant.

The CDR3 protein is CASSLQGASNEQFF. The CDR3 DNA sequence: TGTGCCAGTAGTTTACAAGGGGCTAGTAATGAGCAGTTCTTC. The chain has TRBV19 and TRBJ2-1; possibly TRBD1 for D (5 bases). The CDR3 loop spans 14 amino acids. Germline lookup yields CDR1 LNHDA and CDR2 SQIVND (reference sequence). Trimming left V 5 bases short and J 7 bases short, with 15 bases between.